The rows below give T cell receptor beta chains drawn from one sample of a study of OX40 agonist ivuxolimab in advanced cancers. The method was immunoSEQ multiplex PCR; TCRdb's version includes in-frame clones alone and lacks a portion of them. The sample has more than 55,000 clones, approximately 90% seen once. Sample: CD4+ or CD8+ T cells sorted from blood, taken in a trial of the OX40 agonist ivuxolimab. All receptors derive from an adult with an advanced solid tumor such as melanoma, head and neck, liver or kidney cancer. CDR3s include the opening cysteine and the closing phenylalanine or tryptophan. D genes are given only for firm matches. Clone size is given for some rows only: seen once, a few or many times, or a class if the clone is expanded.

.	TRBV5-1	.	TRBJ1-1	CASNEPGTEAFF	TGCGCCAGCAACGAACCTGGGACTGAAGCTTTCTTT
TRBD1	TRBV18	.	TRBJ2-7	CASSPGTGWDEQYF	TGTGCCAGCTCACCTGGGACAGGGTGGGACGAGCAGTACTTC
TRBD1	TRBV27	.	TRBJ1-6	CASTMGQGGPLHF	TGTGCCAGCACCATGGGACAGGGCGGACCCCTCCACTTT
.	TRBV19	.	TRBJ2-7	CASRTDAKGGYEQYF	TGTGCCAGTAGGACGGACGCGAAGGGGGGTTACGAGCAGTACTTC
TRBD2	TRBV6-1	.	TRBJ2-7	CASSRSGSAYEQYF	TGTGCCAGCAGCCGTAGCGGGAGTGCCTACGAGCAGTACTTC
TRBD2	TRBV11-2	.	TRBJ2-7	CASSFSGTYEQYF	TGTGCCAGCAGCTTTAGCGGGACCTACGAGCAGTACTTC
.	TRBV11-2	.	TRBJ2-7	CASSPGLSSYEQYF	TGTGCCAGCAGCCCCGGACTGAGCTCCTACGAGCAGTACTTC
TRBD2	TRBV6-4	.	TRBJ2-7	CASSDTRASGSLRDEQYF	TGTGCCAGCAGTGACACCCGCGCTAGCGGGAGTTTAAGAGACGAGCAGTACTTC
.	TRBV6-1	.	TRBJ1-3	CASSASSYDASGNTIYF	TGTGCCAGCAGTGCCTCCAGTTATGACGCCTCTGGAAACACCATATATTTT
.	TRBV4-1	.	TRBJ2-1	CASSQDGSRNNEQFF	TGCGCCAGCAGCCAAGACGGGAGCAGGAACAATGAGCAGTTCTTC
TRBD1	TRBV11-2	.	TRBJ1-4	CASSLVTGTGGEKLFF	TGTGCCAGCAGCTTAGTTACCGGGACAGGGGGTGAAAAACTGTTTTTT
.	TRBV19	.	TRBJ2-7	CASSGRGTSYEQYF	TGTGCCAGTAGTGGCCGCGGGACTTCCTACGAGCAGTACTTC
TRBD2	TRBV4-1	few	TRBJ2-7	CASSQDVTSGRYEQYF	TGCGCCAGCAGCCAAGATGTTACTAGCGGCCGCTACGAGCAGTACTTC
.	TRBV7-2	.	TRBJ1-3	CASSPGGSGNTIYF	TGTGCCAGCAGCCCTGGAGGATCTGGAAACACCATATATTTT
.	TRBV6-5	.	TRBJ2-3	CASSPRGAADTQYF	TGTGCCAGCAGTCCGAGGGGTGCCGCAGATACGCAGTATTTT
TRBD2	TRBV18	once	TRBJ2-1	CASSPGLAVSNEQFF	TGTGCCAGCTCACCAGGGCTAGCGGTATCCAATGAGCAGTTCTTC
.	TRBV7-6	.	TRBJ1-2	CASSLGPAYGYTF	TGTGCCAGCAGCTTAGGCCCAGCCTATGGCTACACCTTC
.	TRBV11-3	.	TRBJ1-1	CASSLGGSNTEAFF	TGTGCCAGCAGCTTAGGAGGGAGTAACACTGAAGCTTTCTTT
TRBD2	TRBV28	.	TRBJ2-7	CASSLWASGPYEQYF	TGTGCCAGCAGTTTATGGGCTAGCGGACCCTACGAGCAGTACTTC
.	TRBV5-1	.	TRBJ2-7	CASSLETSTYEQYF	TGCGCCAGCAGCCTGGAGACAAGCACCTACGAGCAGTACTTC
TRBD2	TRBV5-1	.	TRBJ2-5	CASSLGLAVQETQYF	TGCGCCAGCAGCTTGGGACTAGCGGTCCAAGAGACCCAGTACTTC
TRBD2	TRBV2	.	TRBJ2-3	CASSPTGGARADTQYF	TGTGCCAGCAGTCCCACCGGGGGGGCTAGGGCAGATACGCAGTATTTT
.	TRBV28	.	TRBJ1-3	CASSLPLPGIGNTIYF	TGTGCCAGCAGTTTACCCCTCCCAGGAATTGGAAACACCATATATTTT
TRBD2	TRBV4-2	.	TRBJ2-7	CASSQGLADNSYEQYF	TGTGCCAGCAGCCAAGGACTAGCGGATAACTCCTACGAGCAGTACTTC
TRBD1	TRBV7-9	.	TRBJ1-1	CATQTQGGTEAFF	TGTGCCACCCAGACACAGGGGGGCACTGAAGCTTTCTTT
.	TRBV29-1	.	TRBJ2-7	CSARGGHEQYF	TGCAGCGCGAGGGGGGGCCACGAGCAGTACTTC
TRBD1	TRBV15	once	TRBJ2-2	CATSSRLGGRNTGELFF	TGTGCCACCAGCTCCAGATTAGGGGGCCGAAACACCGGGGAGCTGTTTTTT
.	TRBV6-6	.	TRBJ2-1	CASSGSSYNEQFF	TGTGCCAGCAGCGGGAGCTCCTACAATGAGCAGTTCTTC
.	TRBV10-1	.	TRBJ1-2	CASSESWVGREAYGYTF	TGCGCCAGCAGTGAGTCTTGGGTGGGGCGGGAGGCCTATGGCTACACCTTC
.	TRBV6-1	.	TRBJ2-5	CASSGQGQETQYF	TGTGCCAGCAGTGGGCAGGGGCAAGAGACCCAGTACTTC
.	TRBV28	.	TRBJ2-1	CASSIGGLSSYNEQFF	TGTGCCAGCAGTATTGGGGGGCTCAGCTCCTACAATGAGCAGTTCTTC
TRBD1	TRBV5-1	.	TRBJ2-7	CASSLRQGPYEQYF	TGCGCCAGCAGCTTAAGACAGGGCCCCTACGAGCAGTACTTC
TRBD1	TRBV5-1	once	TRBJ2-1	CASSITGQLNEQFF	TGCGCCAGCAGCATTACGGGACAGTTAAATGAGCAGTTCTTC
TRBD2	TRBV7-9	.	TRBJ2-1	CASSQGTSGRANNEQFF	TGTGCCAGCAGCCAAGGGACTAGCGGGAGGGCTAACAATGAGCAGTTCTTC
.	TRBV2	.	TRBJ2-3	CASTYSTDTQYF	TGTGCCAGCACTTATAGCACAGATACGCAGTATTTT
TRBD1	TRBV4-1	.	TRBJ1-2	CASSQDLRQGYGYTF	TGCGCCAGCAGCCAAGATCTGAGACAGGGCTATGGCTACACCTTC
.	TRBV2	.	TRBJ2-1	CASSLGGGNEQFF	TGTGCCAGCAGTTTAGGGGGGGGCAATGAGCAGTTCTTC
.	TRBV2	once	TRBJ2-5	CASSDRPGQETQYF	TGTGCCAGCAGTGATCGGCCGGGACAAGAGACCCAGTACTTC
.	TRBV7-3	.	TRBJ2-3	CASSSYQADTQYF	TGTGCCAGCAGCTCTTATCAGGCAGATACGCAGTATTTT
TRBD2	TRBV27	.	TRBJ2-7	CASTSTSGTFYEQYF	TGTGCCAGCACCTCAACTAGCGGGACCTTCTACGAGCAGTACTTC
.	TRBV5-1	.	TRBJ2-3	CASDKGGYGTDTQYF	TGCGCCAGCGACAAAGGGGGGTACGGCACAGATACGCAGTATTTT
.	TRBV2	.	TRBJ1-2	CASSRDGYGYTF	TGTGCCAGCAGTAGGGACGGCTATGGCTACACCTTC
.	TRBV29-1	.	TRBJ1-2	CSVEDNYGYTF	TGCAGCGTTGAGGATAACTATGGCTACACCTTC
.	TRBV28	.	TRBJ2-5	CASSQTGQGETQYF	TGTGCCAGCAGTCAGACAGGCCAGGGGGAGACCCAGTACTTC
TRBD1	TRBV5-4	.	TRBJ2-7	CASSLTGTGQPYEQYF	TGTGCCAGCAGCTTAACAGGGACAGGGCAACCCTACGAGCAGTACTTC
.	TRBV7-3	.	TRBJ2-5	CASSPPGRETQYF	TGTGCCAGCAGCCCCCCGGGGAGGGAGACCCAGTACTTC
.	TRBV6-6	once	TRBJ2-7	CASKAGILNEQYF	TGTGCCAGCAAGGCAGGGATACTCAACGAGCAGTACTTC
TRBD2	TRBV7-9	.	TRBJ2-3	CASSLLGTSGSFEDTQYF	TGTGCCAGCAGCTTACTAGGGACTAGCGGGAGCTTTGAGGATACGCAGTATTTT
.	TRBV18	few	TRBJ1-4	CASSPVEDEKLFF	TGTGCCAGCTCACCAGTGGAAGACGAAAAACTGTTTTTT
TRBD2	TRBV27	.	TRBJ2-1	CASKPVRASGSSYNEQFF	TGTGCCAGCAAACCGGTGAGGGCTAGCGGGAGTTCCTACAATGAGCAGTTCTTC
.	TRBV28	few	TRBJ2-5	CASSLFRRVGAGRETQYF	TGTGCCAGCAGTTTATTCCGCAGGGTAGGGGCGGGGAGAGAGACCCAGTACTTC
.	TRBV6-5	.	TRBJ1-1	CASSPAEWNTEAFF	TGTGCCAGCAGCCCCGCTGAGTGGAACACTGAAGCTTTCTTT
.	TRBV5-1	few	TRBJ2-7	CASSFGGSGYEQYF	TGCGCCAGCAGCTTCGGTGGGAGCGGCTACGAGCAGTACTTC
.	TRBV6-5	.	TRBJ2-7	CASTQFYEQYF	TGTGCCAGCACCCAATTCTACGAGCAGTACTTC
TRBD2	TRBV12-5	.	TRBJ2-3	CASGLVGTSGTHINTDTQYF	TGTGCTAGTGGTTTGGTCGGGACTAGCGGGACCCATATCAACACAGATACGCAGTATTTT
TRBD2	TRBV9	.	TRBJ2-7	CASSPRSGLAGGYEQYF	TGTGCCAGCAGCCCCCGATCAGGACTAGCGGGAGGTTACGAGCAGTACTTC
TRBD1	TRBV19	few	TRBJ1-2	CASRRQGSDYGYTF	TGTGCCAGTAGAAGACAGGGGAGCGACTATGGCTACACCTTC